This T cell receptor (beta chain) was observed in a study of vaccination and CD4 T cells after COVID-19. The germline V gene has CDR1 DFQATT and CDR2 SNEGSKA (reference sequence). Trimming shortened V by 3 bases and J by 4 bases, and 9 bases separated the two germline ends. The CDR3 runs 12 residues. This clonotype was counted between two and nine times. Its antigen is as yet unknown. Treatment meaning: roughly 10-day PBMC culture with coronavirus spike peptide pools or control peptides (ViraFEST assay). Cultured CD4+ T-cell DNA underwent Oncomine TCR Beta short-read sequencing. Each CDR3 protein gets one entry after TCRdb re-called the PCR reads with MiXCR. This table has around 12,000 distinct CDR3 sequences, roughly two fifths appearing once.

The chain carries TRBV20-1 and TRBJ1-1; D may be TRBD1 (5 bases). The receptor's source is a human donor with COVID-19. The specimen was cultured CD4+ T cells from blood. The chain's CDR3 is CSARGGPTEAFF. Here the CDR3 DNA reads TGCAGTGCTAGGGGGGGTCCCACTGAAGCTTTCTTT.